This paragraph reports one TCR beta chain. This sample was taken from a study of blood T cell repertoires in COVID-19. Libraries were prepared by immunoSEQ multiplex PCR; TCRdb keeps only in-frame clonotypes and omits some of them. The table records about 110,000 clones, around 80% of them present only once. This TCR was sampled from a woman aged 80 or over with active or convalescent COVID-19. The sample consisted of peripheral blood.

This CDR3 is CATSRAQQGDGYTF. The CDR3 DNA reads as TGTGCCACCAGCAGAGCTCAGCAGGGTGATGGCTACACCTTC. This rearrangement joins TRBV15 to TRBJ1-2, with D maybe TRBD1 (5 bases). This CDR3 has 14 residues. The V and J ends lost 1 base and 6 bases respectively, with 12 bases between them. Germline V CDR1 and CDR2: LNHNV, YYDKDF (reference sequence).